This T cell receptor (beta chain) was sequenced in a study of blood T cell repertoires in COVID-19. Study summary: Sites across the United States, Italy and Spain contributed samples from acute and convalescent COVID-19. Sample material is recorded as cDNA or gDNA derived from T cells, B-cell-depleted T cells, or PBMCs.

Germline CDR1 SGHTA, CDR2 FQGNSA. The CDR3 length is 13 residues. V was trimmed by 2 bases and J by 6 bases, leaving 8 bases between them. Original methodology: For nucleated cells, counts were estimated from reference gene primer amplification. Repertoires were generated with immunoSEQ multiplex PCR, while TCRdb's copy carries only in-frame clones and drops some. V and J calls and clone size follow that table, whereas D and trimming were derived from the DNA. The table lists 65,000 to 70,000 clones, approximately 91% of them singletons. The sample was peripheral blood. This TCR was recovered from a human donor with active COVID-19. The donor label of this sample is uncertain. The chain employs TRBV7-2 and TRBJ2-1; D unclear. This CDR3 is CASSLPSTNEQFF. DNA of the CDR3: TGTGCCAGCAGCTTACCCTCTACCAATGAGCAGTTCTTC.